Described below is a single T cell receptor beta chain sequence and its context. MiXCR, run by TCRdb on the 5' RACE reads, gives a single entry per CDR3 protein. The table records 550,000 to 650,000 distinct CDR3 sequences, about 18% of them present only once. These data belong to a study of T-cell memory formation after mild COVID-19. Sequencing was carried out using PBMCs or a T cell subset sorted from them (not recorded which). This sequence originates from an adult woman who had mild COVID-19 (a few samples of this study predate the infection). Cell type and time point are not known.

The CDR3 reads CASSHGTSGIPSTDTQYF. DNA for the CDR3: TGTGCCAGCAGTCACGGGACTAGCGGGATTCCTAGCACAGATACGCAGTATTTT. J is TRBJ2-3 and V is TRBV12-3 or TRBV12-4, with 13 bases identical to TRBD2. The CDR3 consists of 18 residues. J lost 0 bases, V lost 5 bases, and 8 bases had no gene match.